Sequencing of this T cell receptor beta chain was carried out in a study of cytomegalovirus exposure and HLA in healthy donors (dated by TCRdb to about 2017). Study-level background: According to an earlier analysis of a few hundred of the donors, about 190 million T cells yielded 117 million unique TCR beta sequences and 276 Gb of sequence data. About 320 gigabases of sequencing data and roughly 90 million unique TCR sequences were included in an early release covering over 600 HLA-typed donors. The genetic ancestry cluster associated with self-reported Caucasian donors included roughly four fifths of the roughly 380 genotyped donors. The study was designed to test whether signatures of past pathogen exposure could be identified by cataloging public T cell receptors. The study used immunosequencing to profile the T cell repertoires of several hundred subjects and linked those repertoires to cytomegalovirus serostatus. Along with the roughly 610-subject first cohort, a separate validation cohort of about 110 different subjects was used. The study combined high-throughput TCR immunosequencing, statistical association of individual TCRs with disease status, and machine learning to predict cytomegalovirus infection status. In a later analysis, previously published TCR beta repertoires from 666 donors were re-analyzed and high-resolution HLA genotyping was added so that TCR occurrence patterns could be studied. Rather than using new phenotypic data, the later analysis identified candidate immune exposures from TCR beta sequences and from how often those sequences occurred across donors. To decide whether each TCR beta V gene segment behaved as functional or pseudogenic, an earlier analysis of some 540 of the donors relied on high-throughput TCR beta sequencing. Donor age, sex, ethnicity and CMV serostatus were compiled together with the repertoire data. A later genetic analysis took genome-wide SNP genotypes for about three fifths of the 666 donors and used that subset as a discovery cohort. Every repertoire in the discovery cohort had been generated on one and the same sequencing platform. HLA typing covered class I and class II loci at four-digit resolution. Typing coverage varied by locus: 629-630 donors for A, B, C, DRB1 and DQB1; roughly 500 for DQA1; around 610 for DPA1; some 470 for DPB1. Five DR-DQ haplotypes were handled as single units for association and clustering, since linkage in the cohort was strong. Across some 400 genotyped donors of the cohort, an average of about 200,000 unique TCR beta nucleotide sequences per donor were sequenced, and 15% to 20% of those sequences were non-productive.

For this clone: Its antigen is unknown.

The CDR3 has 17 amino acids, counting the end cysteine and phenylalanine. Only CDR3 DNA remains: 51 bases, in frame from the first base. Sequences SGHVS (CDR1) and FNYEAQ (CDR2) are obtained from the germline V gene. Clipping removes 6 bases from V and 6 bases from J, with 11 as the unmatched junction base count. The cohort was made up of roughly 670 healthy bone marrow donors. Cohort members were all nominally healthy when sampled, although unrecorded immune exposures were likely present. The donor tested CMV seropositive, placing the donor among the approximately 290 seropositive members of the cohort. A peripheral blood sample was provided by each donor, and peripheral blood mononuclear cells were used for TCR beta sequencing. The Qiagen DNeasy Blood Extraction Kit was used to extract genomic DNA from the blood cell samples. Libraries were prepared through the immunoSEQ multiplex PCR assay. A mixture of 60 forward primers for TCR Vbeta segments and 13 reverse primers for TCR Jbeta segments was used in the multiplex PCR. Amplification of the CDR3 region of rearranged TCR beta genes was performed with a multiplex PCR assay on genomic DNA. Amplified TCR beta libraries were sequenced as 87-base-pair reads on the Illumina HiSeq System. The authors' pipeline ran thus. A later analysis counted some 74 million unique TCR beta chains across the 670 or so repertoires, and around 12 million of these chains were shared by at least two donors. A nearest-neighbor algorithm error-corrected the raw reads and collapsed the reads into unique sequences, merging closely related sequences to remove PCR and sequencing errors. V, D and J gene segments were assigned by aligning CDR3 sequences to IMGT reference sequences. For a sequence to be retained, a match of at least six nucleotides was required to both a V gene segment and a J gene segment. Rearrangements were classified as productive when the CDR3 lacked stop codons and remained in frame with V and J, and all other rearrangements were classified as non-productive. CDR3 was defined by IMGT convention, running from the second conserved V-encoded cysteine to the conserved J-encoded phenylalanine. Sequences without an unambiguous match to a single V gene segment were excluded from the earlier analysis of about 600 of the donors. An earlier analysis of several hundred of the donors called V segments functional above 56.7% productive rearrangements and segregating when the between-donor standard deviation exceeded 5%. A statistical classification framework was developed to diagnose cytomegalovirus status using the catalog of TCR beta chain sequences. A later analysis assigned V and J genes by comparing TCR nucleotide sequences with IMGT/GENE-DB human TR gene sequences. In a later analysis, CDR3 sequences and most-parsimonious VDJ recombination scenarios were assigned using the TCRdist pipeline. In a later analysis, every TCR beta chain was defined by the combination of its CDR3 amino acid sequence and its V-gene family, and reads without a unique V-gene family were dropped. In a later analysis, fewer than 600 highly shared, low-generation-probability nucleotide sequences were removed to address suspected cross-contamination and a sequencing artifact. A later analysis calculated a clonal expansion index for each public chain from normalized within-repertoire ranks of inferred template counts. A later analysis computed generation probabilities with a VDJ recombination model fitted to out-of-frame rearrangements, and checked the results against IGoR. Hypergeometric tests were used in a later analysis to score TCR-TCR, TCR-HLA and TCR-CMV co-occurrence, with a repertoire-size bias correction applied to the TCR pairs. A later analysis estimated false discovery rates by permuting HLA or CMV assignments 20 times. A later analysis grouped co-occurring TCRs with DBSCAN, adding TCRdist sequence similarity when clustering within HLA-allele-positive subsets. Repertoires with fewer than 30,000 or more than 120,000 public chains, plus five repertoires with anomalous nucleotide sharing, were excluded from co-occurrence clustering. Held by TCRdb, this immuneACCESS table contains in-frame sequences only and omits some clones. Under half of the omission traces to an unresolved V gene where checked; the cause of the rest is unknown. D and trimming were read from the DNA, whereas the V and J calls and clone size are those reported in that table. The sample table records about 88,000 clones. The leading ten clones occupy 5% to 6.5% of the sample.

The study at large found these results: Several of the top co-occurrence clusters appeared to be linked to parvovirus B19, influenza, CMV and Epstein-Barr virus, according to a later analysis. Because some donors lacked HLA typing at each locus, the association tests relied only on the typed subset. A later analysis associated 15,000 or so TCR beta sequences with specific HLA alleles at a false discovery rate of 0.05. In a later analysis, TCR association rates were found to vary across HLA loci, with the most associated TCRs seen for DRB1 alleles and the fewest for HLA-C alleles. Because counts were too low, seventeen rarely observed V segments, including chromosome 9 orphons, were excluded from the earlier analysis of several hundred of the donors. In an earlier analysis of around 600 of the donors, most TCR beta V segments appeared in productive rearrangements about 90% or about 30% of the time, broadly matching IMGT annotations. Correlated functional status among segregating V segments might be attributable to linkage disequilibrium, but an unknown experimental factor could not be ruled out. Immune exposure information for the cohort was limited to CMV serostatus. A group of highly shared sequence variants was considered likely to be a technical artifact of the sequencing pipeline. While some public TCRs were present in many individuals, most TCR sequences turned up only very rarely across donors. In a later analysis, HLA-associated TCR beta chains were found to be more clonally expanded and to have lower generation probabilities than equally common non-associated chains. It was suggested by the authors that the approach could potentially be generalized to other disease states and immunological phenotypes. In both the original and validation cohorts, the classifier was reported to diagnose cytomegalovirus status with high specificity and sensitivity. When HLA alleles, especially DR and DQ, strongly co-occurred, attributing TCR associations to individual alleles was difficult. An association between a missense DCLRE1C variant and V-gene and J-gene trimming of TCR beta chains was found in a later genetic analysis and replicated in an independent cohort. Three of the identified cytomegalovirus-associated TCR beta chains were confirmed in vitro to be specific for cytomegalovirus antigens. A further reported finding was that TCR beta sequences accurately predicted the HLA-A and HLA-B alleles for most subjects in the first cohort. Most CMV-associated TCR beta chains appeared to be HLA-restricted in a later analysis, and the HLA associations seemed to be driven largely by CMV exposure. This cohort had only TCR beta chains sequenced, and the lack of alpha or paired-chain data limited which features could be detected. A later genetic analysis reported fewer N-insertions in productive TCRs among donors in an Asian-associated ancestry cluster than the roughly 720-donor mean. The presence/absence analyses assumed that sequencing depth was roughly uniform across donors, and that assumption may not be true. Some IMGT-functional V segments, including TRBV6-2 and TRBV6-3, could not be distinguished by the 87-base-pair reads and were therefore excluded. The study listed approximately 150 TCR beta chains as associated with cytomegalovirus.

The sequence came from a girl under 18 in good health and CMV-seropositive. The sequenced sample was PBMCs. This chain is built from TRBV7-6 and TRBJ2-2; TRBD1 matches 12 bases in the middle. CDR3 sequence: CASSLLGGQGASGELFF. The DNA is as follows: TGTGCCAGCAGTTTGCTTGGGGGACAGGGGGCATCCGGGGAGCTGTTTTTT.